This T cell receptor beta chain stems from a study of T cell repertoires in cytomegalovirus infection. About the study: From public TCR beta signatures came an indication of both CMV infection and matching HLA type.

Each CDR3 protein gets one entry after TCRdb re-called the reads with MiXCR. The profile shows a few hundred thousand distinct CDR3 sequences, roughly a sixth of them singletons. Germline CDR1 DFQATT, CDR2 SNEGSKA (reference sequence). The CDR3 spans 13 residues. Deletions cut 5 bases from V and 7 bases from J, with 18 bases between. V and J are TRBV20-1 and TRBJ2-7; a weak D match, TRBD2 (5 bases). The receptor's source is a human donor in good health (CMV status not recorded). Some clones in this sample may be carry-over from other donors' samples. The sequencing input was PBMCs. This chain's CDR3 is CSAAGLWSGEQYF. In DNA form, the CDR3 reads TGCAGTGCTGCTGGACTGTGGTCGGGAGAGCAGTACTTC.